This T cell receptor beta chain was recorded in a study of T cell responses to AZD1222 COVID-19 vaccine. The study's findings and limits: At baseline, just five or six AZD1222 recipients tested seropositive. No day 14 peak samples; only post-peak repertoires were characterized. Spike was spanned by vaccine-associated CD4 TCRs, with dominance at 160-218 and 743-854. With two AZD1222 doses given, Spike-specific TCR breadth and depth both rose.

Germline trimming cut 4 bases from V and 6 bases from J; bases unmatched to any gene: 6. Germline CDR1 is SGHDN and CDR2 is FVKESK. The CDR3 totals 15 residues. TCRdb's table, derived via immunoSEQ multiplex PCR, lists solely in-frame clones and lacks some. Counted here are 130,000 or so clones, nearly 95% occurring once; the ten biggest clones make up roughly 5.9%. Concerning this clone: Its antigen is not identified.

Here the sequenced sample was peripheral blood, taken on day 0 of AZD1222 vaccination. The TCR originated in an adult in good health. The rearrangement links TRBV14 to TRBJ1-6; 7 positions match TRBD1. CDR3 nucleotide sequence: TGTGCCAGCAGCCGCCTACAGGGGTTTAATTCACCCCTCCACTTT. Its translation: CASSRLQGFNSPLHF.